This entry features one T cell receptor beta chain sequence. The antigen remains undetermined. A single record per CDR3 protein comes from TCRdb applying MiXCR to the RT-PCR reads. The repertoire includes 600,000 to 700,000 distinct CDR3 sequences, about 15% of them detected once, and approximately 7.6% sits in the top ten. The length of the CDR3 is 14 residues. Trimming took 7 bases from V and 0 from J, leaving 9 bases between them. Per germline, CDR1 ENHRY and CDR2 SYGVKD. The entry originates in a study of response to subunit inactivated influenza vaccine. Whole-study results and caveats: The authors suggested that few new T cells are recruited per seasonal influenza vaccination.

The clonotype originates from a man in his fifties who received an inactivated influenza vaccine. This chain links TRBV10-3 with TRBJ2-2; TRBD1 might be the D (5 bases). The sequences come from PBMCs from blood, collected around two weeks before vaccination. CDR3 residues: CAITQTANTGELFF. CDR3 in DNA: TGTGCCATCACCCAGACAGCGAACACCGGGGAGCTGTTTTTT.